The 7 T cell receptor beta chains below come from one sample, sequenced in a study of T cell repertoires in cytomegalovirus infection. These TCRs are of unknown antigen specificity. TCRdb called the reads again in MiXCR, with one record for every CDR3 protein. The table records about 890,000 distinct CDR3 sequences, about a third of them present only once. Sequencing used cultured CD8+ T cells from PBMCs, obtained from culture after CMV antigen stimulation. These receptors all come from a human donor in good health (CMV status not recorded). Some clones in this sample may be carry-over from other donors' samples.

The gene calls are TRBV27 and TRBJ2-5, with 7 bases identical to TRBD1. The CDR3 is 13 amino acids. The trim removed 5 bases at V and 5 bases at J, leaving 5 bases unmatched. Germline CDR1 MNHEY, CDR2 SMNVEV (reference sequence). CDR3 sequence: CASSQQGPETQYF. CDR3 in DNA: TGTGCCAGCAGTCAACAGGGGCCCGAGACCCAGTACTTC.

The chain uses TRBV7-9 and TRBJ2-7, with D unresolved. CDR3 length equals 14 residues. Germline-derived CDR1 and CDR2 are SEHNR and FQNEAQ (reference sequence). Trimming took 5 bases from V and 0 from J, leaving 11 bases between them. The CDR3 region is CASSLDGISYEQYV. The DNA for the CDR3 is TGTGCCAGCAGCCTGGACGGTATCTCCTACGAGCAGTACGTC.

This clonotype was detected many times. J is TRBJ1-4 and V is TRBV12-3 or TRBV12-4; D is possibly TRBD1 (5 bases). The CDR3 length is 13 residues. The V end was cut by 10 bases, the J end by 4 bases, with 13 bases between. The CDR3 DNA reads TGTGCCACCACCAGGGTCCTTAATGAAAAACTGTTTTTT. Protein product: CATTRVLNEKLFF.

Only a few counts were recorded for this clonotype. The chain combines TRBV7-9 with TRBJ2-5; D uncertain. V lost 8 bases to trimming and J lost 0 bases, with 13 bases between them. Germline V gives CDR1 SEHNR, CDR2 FQNEAQ (reference sequence). This CDR3 contains 14 residues. The CDR3 spells CASSFSVNQETQYF. Here the CDR3 DNA reads TGTGCCAGCTCCTTTTCTGTAAACCAAGAGACCCAGTACTTC.

The V call is TRBV29-1, the J call TRBJ1-2, with D unclear. CDR1 SQVTM and CDR2 ANQGSEA come from the germline V gene. V shed 7 bases and J shed 0 bases, with 12 bases lying between them. The CDR3 totals 13 residues. CDR3: CSAEIRTNYGYTF. CDR3 sequence (DNA): TGCAGCGCCGAAATACGGACTAACTATGGCTACACCTTC.

This chain connects TRBV6-5 to TRBJ2-6, with TRBD1 as a possible D gene (6 bases). The CDR3 sequence is 16 residues long. Between the trimmed V and J ends, which lost 1 base and 0 bases, there was a span of 7 bases. Germline V gene lookup returns CDR1 MNHEY and CDR2 SVGAGI. The CDR3 DNA is TGTGCCAGCAGTTACTTGGGGGCCTCTGGGGCCAACGTCCTGACTTTC. As protein: CASSYLGASGANVLTF.

The chain couples TRBV12-3 or TRBV12-4 to TRBJ2-2; TRBD1 or TRBD2 may be the D gene (5 bases each). The CDR3 is 16 residues long. Between the trimmed V and J ends, which lost 5 bases and 9 bases, there was a span of 22 bases. CDR3 DNA: TGTGCCAGCAGTCCAATTATGGGGGAAGTCTTGTGGGAGCTGTTTTTT. It is translated as CASSPIMGEVLWELFF.